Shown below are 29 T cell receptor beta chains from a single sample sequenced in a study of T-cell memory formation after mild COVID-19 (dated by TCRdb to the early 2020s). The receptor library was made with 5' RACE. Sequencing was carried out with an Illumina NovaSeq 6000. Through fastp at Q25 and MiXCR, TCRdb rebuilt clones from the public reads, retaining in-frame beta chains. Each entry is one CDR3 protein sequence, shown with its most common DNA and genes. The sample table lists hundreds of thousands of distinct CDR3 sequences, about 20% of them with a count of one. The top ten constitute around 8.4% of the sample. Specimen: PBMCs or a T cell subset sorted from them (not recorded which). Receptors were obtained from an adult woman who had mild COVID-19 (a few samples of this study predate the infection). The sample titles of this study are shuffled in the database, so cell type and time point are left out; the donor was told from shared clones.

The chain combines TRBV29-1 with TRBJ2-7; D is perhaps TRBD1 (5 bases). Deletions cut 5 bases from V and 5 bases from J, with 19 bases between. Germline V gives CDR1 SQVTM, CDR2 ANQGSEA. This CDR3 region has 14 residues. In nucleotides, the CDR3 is TGCAGCGTTAACCTGTGGGCAGGGTCCCACGAGCAGTACTTC. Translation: CSVNLWAGSHEQYF.

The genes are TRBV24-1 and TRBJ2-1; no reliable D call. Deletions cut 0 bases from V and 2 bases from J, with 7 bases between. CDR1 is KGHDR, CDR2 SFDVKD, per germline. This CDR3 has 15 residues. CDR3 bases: TGTGCCACCAGTGATTTGCGTCACCCCTACAATGAGCAGTTCTTC. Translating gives CATSDLRHPYNEQFF.

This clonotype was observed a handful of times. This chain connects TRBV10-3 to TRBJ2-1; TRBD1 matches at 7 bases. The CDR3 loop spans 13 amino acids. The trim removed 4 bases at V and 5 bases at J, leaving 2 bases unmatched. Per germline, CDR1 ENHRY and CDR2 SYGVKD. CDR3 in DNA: TGTGCCATCAGTGGACAGGGTGACAATGAGCAGTTCTTC. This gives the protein CAISGQGDNEQFF.

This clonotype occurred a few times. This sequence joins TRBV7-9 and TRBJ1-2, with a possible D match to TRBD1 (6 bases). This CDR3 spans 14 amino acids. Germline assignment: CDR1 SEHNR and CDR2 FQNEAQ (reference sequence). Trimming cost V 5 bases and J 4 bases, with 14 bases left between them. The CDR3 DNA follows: TGTGCCAGCAGCCTCCATGGGGGCCGCTATGGCTACACCTTC. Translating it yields CASSLHGGRYGYTF.

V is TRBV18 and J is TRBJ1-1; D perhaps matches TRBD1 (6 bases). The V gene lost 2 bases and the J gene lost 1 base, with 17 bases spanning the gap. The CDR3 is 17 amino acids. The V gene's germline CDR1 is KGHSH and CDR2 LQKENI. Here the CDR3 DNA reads TGTGCCAGCTCACCATACCCCCTGGGGGGGGCGAACACTGAAGCTTTCTTT. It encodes CASSPYPLGGANTEAFF.

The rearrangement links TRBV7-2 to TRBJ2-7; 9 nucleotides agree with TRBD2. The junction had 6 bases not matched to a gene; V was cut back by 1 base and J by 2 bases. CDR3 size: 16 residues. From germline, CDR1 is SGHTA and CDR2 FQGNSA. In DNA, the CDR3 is TGTGCCAGCAGCTTAGTCTTCGCGGGAGGGACCTACGAGCAGTACTTC. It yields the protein CASSLVFAGGTYEQYF.

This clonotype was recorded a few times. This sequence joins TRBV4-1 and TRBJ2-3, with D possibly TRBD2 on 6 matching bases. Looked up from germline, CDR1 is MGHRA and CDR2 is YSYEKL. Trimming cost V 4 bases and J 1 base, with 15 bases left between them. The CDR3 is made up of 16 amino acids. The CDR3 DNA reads TGCGCCAGCAGCCTCTCACTAGCAGCGGGCACAGATACGCAGTATTTT. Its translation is CASSLSLAAGTDTQYF.

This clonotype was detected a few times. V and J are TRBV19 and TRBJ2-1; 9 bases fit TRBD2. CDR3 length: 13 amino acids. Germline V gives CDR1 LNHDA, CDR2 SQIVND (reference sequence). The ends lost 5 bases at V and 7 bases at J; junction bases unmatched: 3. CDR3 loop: CASSWTSENEQFF. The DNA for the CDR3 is TGTGCCAGTAGTTGGACTAGCGAAAATGAGCAGTTCTTC.

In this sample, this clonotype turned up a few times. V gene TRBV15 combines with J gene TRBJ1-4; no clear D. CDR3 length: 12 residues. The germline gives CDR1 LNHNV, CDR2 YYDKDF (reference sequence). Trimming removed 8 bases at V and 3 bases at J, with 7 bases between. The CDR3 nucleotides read TGTGCCACCGGGGAGGCTAATGAAAAACTGTTTTTT. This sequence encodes CATGEANEKLFF. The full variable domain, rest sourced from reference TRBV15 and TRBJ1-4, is DAMVIQNPRYQVTQFGKPVTLSCSQTLNHNVMYWYQQKSSQAPKLLFHYYDKDFNNEADTPDNFQSRRPNTSFCFLDIRSPGLGDTAMYLCATGEANEKLFFGSGTQLSVL.

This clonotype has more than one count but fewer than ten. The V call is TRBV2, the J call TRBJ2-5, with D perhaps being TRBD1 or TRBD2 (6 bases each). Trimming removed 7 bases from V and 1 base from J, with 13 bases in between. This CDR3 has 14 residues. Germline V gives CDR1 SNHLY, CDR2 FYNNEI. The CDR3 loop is CASTGRGAQETQYF. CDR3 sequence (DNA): TGTGCCAGCACCGGAAGGGGGGCCCAAGAGACCCAGTACTTC.

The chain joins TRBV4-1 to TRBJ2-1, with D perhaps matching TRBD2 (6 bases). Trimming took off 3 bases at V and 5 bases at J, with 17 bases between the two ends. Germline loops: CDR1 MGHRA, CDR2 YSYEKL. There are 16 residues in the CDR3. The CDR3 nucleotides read TGCGCCAGCAGCCATCCCGAGGGTAGCGGCGACAATGAGCAGTTCTTC. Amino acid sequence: CASSHPEGSGDNEQFF.

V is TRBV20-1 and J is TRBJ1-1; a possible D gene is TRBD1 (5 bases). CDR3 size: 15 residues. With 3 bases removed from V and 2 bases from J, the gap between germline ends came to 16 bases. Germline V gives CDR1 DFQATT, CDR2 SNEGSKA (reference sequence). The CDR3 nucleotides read TGCAGTGCTAGGGTCCCGGGACGGAAAAACACTGAAGCTTTCTTT. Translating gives CSARVPGRKNTEAFF.

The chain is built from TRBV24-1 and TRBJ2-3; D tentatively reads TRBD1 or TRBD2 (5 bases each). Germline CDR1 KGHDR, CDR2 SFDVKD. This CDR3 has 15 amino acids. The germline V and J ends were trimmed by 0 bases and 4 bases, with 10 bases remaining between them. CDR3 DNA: TGTGCCACCAGTGATTTGGGGGGAGAGGCAGATACGCAGTATTTT. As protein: CATSDLGGEADTQYF.

The CDR3: CASSRQTGGFTDTQYF. The CDR3 region has the DNA TGCGCCAGCAGCCGCCAAACGGGGGGCTTCACAGATACGCAGTATTTT. The chain links TRBV4-3 to TRBJ2-3; a possible D gene is TRBD2 (7 bases). The germline V gene has CDR1 LGHNA and CDR2 YSLEER. The CDR3 consists of 16 residues. Between the trimmed V and J ends, which lost 4 bases and 2 bases, there was a span of 16 bases.

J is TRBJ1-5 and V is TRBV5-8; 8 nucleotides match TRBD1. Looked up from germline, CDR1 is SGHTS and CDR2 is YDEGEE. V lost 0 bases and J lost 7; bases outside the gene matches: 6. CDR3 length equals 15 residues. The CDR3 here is CASSLEQGGRQPQHF. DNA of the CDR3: TGTGCCAGCAGCTTGGAACAGGGGGGTCGGCAGCCCCAGCATTTT.

CDR3 sequence: CASSFQRGDVYNEQFF. CDR3 coding DNA: TGCGCCAGCAGCTTTCAGCGGGGGGACGTCTACAATGAGCAGTTCTTC. V is TRBV5-1 and J is TRBJ2-1, with 9 bases aligning to TRBD2. The germline V gene encodes CDR1 SGHRS and CDR2 YFSETQ. CDR3 length equals 16 residues. The V and J ends lost 2 bases and 3 bases, in that order; junction bases with no gene match: 6.

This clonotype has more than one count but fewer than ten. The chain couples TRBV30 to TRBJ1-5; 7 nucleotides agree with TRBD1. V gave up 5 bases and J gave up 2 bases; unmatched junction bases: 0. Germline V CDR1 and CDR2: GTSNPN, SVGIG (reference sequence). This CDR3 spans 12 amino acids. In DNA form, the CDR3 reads TGTGCCTGGGGACAGGGCAATCAGCCCCAGCATTTT. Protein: CAWGQGNQPQHF.

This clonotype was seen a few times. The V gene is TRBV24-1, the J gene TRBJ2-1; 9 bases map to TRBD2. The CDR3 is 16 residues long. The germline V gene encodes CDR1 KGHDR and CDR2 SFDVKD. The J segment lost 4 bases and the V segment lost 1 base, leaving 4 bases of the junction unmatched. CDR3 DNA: TGTGCCACCAGTGATTTATCAGCGGGAGGTTACAATGAGCAGTTCTTC. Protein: CATSDLSAGGYNEQFF.

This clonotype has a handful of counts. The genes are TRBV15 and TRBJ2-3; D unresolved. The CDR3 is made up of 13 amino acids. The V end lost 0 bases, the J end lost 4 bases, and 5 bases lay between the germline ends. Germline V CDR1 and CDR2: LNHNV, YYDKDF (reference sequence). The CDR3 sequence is CATSRDRSDTQYF. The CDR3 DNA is TGTGCCACCAGCAGAGACAGGTCAGATACGCAGTATTTT.

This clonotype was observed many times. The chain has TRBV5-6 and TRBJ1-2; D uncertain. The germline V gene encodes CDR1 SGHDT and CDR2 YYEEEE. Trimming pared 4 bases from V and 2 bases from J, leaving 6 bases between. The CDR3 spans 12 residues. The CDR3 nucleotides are TGTGCCAGCAGCCAGGCCAACTATGGCTACACCTTC. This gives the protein CASSQANYGYTF.

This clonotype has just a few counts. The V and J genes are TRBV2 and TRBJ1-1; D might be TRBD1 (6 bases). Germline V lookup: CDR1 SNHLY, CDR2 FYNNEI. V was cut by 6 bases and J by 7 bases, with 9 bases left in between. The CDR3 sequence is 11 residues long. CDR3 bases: TGTGCCAGCAGCGAGGACAGTGAAGCTTTCTTT. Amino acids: CASSEDSEAFF. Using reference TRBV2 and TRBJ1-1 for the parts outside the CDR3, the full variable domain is EPEVTQTPSHQVTQMGQEVILRCVPISNHLYFYWYRQILGQKVEFLVSFYNNEISEKSEIFDDQFSVERPDGSNFTLKIRSTKLEDSAMYFCASSEDSEAFFGQGTRLTVV.

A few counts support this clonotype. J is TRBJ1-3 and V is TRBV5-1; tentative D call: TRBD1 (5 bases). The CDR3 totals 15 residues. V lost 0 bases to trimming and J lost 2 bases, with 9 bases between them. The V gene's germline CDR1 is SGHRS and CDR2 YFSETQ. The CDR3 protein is CASSLDPGAGNTIYF. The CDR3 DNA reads TGCGCCAGCAGCTTGGATCCGGGGGCTGGAAACACCATATATTTT.

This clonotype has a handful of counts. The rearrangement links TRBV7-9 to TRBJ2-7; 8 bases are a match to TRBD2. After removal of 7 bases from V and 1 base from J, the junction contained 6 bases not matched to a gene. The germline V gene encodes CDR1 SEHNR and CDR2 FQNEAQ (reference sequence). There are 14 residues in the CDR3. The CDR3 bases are TGTGCCAGCACCCTTAGCGGGACTTCCTACGAGCAGTACTTC. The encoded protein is CASTLSGTSYEQYF.

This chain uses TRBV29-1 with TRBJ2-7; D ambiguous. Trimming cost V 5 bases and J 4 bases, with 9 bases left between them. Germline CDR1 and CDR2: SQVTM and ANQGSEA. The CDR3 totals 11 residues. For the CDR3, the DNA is TGCAGCGTTTCCACTTGGTACGAGCAGTACTTC. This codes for CSVSTWYEQYF.

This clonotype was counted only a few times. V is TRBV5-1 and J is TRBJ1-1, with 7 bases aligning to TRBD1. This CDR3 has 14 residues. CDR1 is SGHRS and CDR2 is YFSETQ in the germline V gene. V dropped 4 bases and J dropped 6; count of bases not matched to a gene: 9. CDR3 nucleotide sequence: TGCGCCAGCAGCCCACGGGACAGCCCCCCTGAAGCTTTCTTT. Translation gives CASSPRDSPPEAFF.

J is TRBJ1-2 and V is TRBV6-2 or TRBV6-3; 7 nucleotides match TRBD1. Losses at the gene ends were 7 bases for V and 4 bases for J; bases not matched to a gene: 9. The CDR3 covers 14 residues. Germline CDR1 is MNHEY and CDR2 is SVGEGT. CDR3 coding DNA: TGTGCCAGCAATACACACGGGACAGTCTATGGCTACACCTTC. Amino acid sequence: CASNTHGTVYGYTF.

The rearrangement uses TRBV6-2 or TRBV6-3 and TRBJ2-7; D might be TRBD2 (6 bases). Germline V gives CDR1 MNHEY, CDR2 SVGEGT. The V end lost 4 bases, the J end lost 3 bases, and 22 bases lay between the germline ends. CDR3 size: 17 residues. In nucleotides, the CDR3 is TGTGCCAGCAGTTCGTACGGGACTGGCGGAGGGGTCTACGAGCAGTACTTC. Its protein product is CASSSYGTGGGVYEQYF.

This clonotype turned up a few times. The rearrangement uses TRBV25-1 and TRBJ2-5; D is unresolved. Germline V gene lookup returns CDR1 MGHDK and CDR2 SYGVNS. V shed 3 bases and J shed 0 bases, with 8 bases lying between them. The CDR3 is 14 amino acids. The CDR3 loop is CASSDLRDQETQYF. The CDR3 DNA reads TGTGCCAGCAGTGACCTTAGGGACCAAGAGACCCAGTACTTC.

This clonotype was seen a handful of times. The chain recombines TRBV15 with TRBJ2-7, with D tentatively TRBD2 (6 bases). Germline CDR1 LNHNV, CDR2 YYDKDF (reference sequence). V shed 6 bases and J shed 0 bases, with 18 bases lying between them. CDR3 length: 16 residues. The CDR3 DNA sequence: TGTGCCACCAGTCCCAGTGTTCGGGAGATCTCCTACGAGCAGTACTTC. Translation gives CATSPSVREISYEQYF.